These 17 T cell receptor beta chains were all obtained from the same sample, sequenced in a study of blood T cell repertoires in COVID-19. Here immunoSEQ multiplex PCR was the method, and the copy in TCRdb shows in-frame clones only, minus some. In the table there are about 28,000 clones, over 70% of which are singletons. What was sequenced was peripheral blood. These receptors were obtained from a woman aged 60 to 75 with acute or convalescent COVID-19.

The V and J genes are TRBV5-1 and TRBJ2-1, with a weak D call TRBD1 (5 bases). The CDR3 extends over 14 amino acids. CDR1 is SGHRS, CDR2 YFSETQ, per germline. The V gene lost 5 bases and the J gene lost 10 bases, with 19 bases spanning the gap. For the CDR3, the DNA is TGCGCCAGCAGTGGGGCGACCCCACACAGAGAGCAGTTCTTC. It codes for CASSGATPHREQFF.

The genes are TRBV15 and TRBJ2-1; weak D call: TRBD2 (5 bases). Looked up from germline, CDR1 is LNHNV and CDR2 is YYDKDF (reference sequence). This CDR3 has 15 amino acids. Trimming left V 0 bases short and J 10 bases short, with 16 bases between. The CDR3 coding sequence is TGTGCCACCAGCAGAGAGAGGAGCCTCCGAGGGGAGCAGTTCTTC. Translated: CATSRERSLRGEQFF.

This clone was seen a single time. V usage is TRBV19 and J usage is TRBJ1-2; D unclear. V lost 2 bases and J 3 bases, leaving 10 bases between the germline ends. The CDR3 extends over 14 amino acids. Germline values: CDR1 LNHDA, CDR2 SQIVND (reference sequence). The CDR3 bases are TGTGCCAGTAGTATACGTTCAGATTACTATGGCTACACCTTC. Translating it yields CASSIRSDYYGYTF.

The chain has TRBV7-8 and TRBJ2-3; maybe TRBD2 (6 bases). V was cut by 1 base and J by 1 base, with 9 bases left in between. Germline V gives CDR1 SGHVS, CDR2 FQNEAQ. The CDR3 runs to 15 residues. CDR3: CASSLGVAGTDTQYF. CDR3 nucleotides: TGTGCCAGCAGCTTAGGAGTAGCGGGCACAGATACGCAGTATTTT.

This chain joins TRBV9 and TRBJ2-1; 10 bases are a match to TRBD1. The CDR3 has 14 residues. Losses at the gene ends were 6 bases for V and 8 bases for J; bases not matched to a gene: 8. Germline V gene data show CDR1 as SGDLS and CDR2 as YYNGEE. DNA of the CDR3: TGTGCCAGCAACCGGGACAGGGGATTTGATGAGCAGTTCTTC. The encoded protein is CASNRDRGFDEQFF.

The chain employs TRBV7-9 and TRBJ1-1; 8 bases line up with TRBD1. V dropped 4 bases and J dropped 5; count of bases not matched to a gene: 6. The CDR3 length is 14 residues. CDR1 is SEHNR and CDR2 is FQNEAQ in the germline V gene (reference sequence). The CDR3 is CASSSTGGGTEAFF. The CDR3 DNA reads as TGTGCCAGCAGCTCCACAGGGGGAGGGACTGAAGCTTTCTTT. Based on the CDR3 plus reference TRBV7-9 and TRBJ1-1, the full variable domain is DTGVSQNPRHKITKRGQNVTFRCDPISEHNRLYWYRQTLGQGPEFLTYFQNEAQLEKSRLLSDRFSAERPKGSFSTLEIQRTEQGDSAMYLCASSSTGGGTEAFFGQGTRLTVV.

This rearrangement joins TRBV9 to TRBJ2-5, with TRBD1 as a possible D gene (5 bases). Germline V gene data show CDR1 as SGDLS and CDR2 as YYNGEE. V lost 4 bases and J lost 5, with 15 bases in between. The CDR3 consists of 14 residues. The CDR3 DNA reads TGTGCCAGCAGCCTTACCGTTTCAGGGGAGACCCAGTACTTC. Residues: CASSLTVSGETQYF.

The rearrangement uses TRBV5-5 and TRBJ1-3, with 7 bases identical to TRBD1. V trimming: 4 bases; J trimming: 1 base; junction bases outside the gene matches: 14. Germline CDR1 reads SGHKS; CDR2 reads YYEKEE (reference sequence). The CDR3 is made up of 18 amino acids. The CDR3 is CASSPHRDSTPSGNTIYF. For the CDR3, the DNA is TGTGCCAGCAGCCCGCACCGGGACAGCACCCCATCTGGAAACACCATATATTTT.

This clone was observed at least ten times. The chain recombines TRBV3-1 (or the pseudogene TRBV3-2) with TRBJ1-2; no clear D gene. The V end lost 3 bases, the J end lost 6 bases, and 8 bases lay between the germline ends. The length of the CDR3 is 12 residues. The germline V gene has CDR1 LGHDT and CDR2 YNNKEL (reference sequence). This CDR3 is CASSHLRNGYTF. Here the CDR3 DNA reads TGTGCCAGCAGCCATCTCAGAAATGGCTACACCTTC.

This clone was counted a few times. This sequence joins TRBV7-2 and TRBJ1-5, with D unresolved. V lost 3 bases and J lost 11, with 14 bases in between. The CDR3 contains 13 residues. Germline values: CDR1 SGHTA, CDR2 FQGNSA. In DNA form, the CDR3 reads TGTGCCAGCAGCTTGAGGGAAATTGCGGCCCAGCATTTT. Protein sequence: CASSLREIAAQHF.

The genes are TRBV7-3 and TRBJ2-7, with 9 bases that match TRBD1. The CDR3 has 14 amino acids. Germline CDR1 reads SGHTA; CDR2 reads FQGTGA. V shed 3 bases, J shed 4 bases, and the junction held 4 bases outside the gene matches. The CDR3 sequence is CASSFLGQGYEQYF. DNA of the CDR3: TGTGCCAGCAGCTTCCTAGGACAGGGGTACGAGCAGTACTTC.

This rearrangement joins TRBV4-1 to TRBJ1-1; the D gene is possibly TRBD1 (5 bases). CDR3 length: 17 residues. The germline V gene has CDR1 MGHRA and CDR2 YSYEKL. Trimming stripped 1 base from V and 3 bases from J, with 18 bases between. The CDR3 loop is CASSQGRGTRADTEAFF. In DNA form, the CDR3 reads TGCGCCAGCAGCCAAGGGCGGGGCACTCGAGCGGACACTGAAGCTTTCTTT.

This clone was detected only once. This CDR3 reads CASSLWVGDEQYF. Written as DNA, the CDR3 is TGTGCCAGCAGTTTATGGGTCGGGGACGAGCAGTACTTC. The chain uses TRBV28 and TRBJ2-7; weak D call: TRBD2 (5 bases). V was shortened by 0 bases and J by 5 bases, with 8 bases between the two germline ends. Germline loops: CDR1 MDHEN, CDR2 SYDVKM. The CDR3 extends over 13 amino acids. The whole variable domain, remainder taken from reference TRBV28 and TRBJ2-7, is DVKVTQSSRYLVKRTGEKVFLECVQDMDHENMFWYRQDPGLGLRLIYFSYDVKMKEKGDIPEGYSVSREKKERFSLILESASTNQTSMYLCASSLWVGDEQYFGPGTRLTVT.

DNA of the CDR3: TGTGCCAGCAGTTACAGCGGGGGCACAGATACGCAGTATTTT. Translated, it gives CASSYSGGTDTQYF. The V gene is TRBV6-6, the J gene TRBJ2-3; TRBD2 agrees at 7 bases. CDR1 is MNHNY and CDR2 is SVGAGI in the germline V gene (reference sequence). V shed 2 bases, J shed 1 base, and the junction held 0 bases outside the gene matches. This CDR3 is 14 amino acids long.

The chain has TRBV7-8 and TRBJ2-7; D possibly corresponds to TRBD2 (6 bases). V was shortened by 5 bases and J by 0 bases, with 14 bases between the two germline ends. CDR3 length: 15 amino acids. Germline-derived CDR1 and CDR2 are SGHVS and FQNEAQ. Written as DNA, the CDR3 is TGTGCCAGCAGCGGGGGGACGCAGAGCTCCTACGAGCAGTACTTC. This gives the protein CASSGGTQSSYEQYF.

The chain uses TRBV12-3 or TRBV12-4 and TRBJ1-2; D is uncertain. V lost 6 bases and J lost 7, with 12 bases in between. The CDR3 extends over 12 amino acids. Written as DNA, the CDR3 is TGTGCCAGCAGCTCCCGGGTAGGTGGCTACACCTTC. Amino acids: CASSSRVGGYTF.

The rearrangement links TRBV5-1 to TRBJ2-3, with D perhaps matching TRBD2 (6 bases). In germline, CDR1 is SGHRS, CDR2 YFSETQ. Trimming stripped 0 bases from V and 0 bases from J, with 8 bases between. This CDR3 comprises 15 residues. CDR3 sequence: CASSLARGSTDTQYF. The CDR3 nucleotides are TGCGCCAGCAGCTTGGCGCGGGGCAGCACAGATACGCAGTATTTT.